The 22 T cell receptor beta chains in this list originate from one sample, sequenced in a study of cytomegalovirus exposure and HLA in healthy donors (dated by TCRdb to the late 2010s). Libraries were prepared through the immunoSEQ multiplex PCR assay. Sourced from immuneACCESS, this table was stored by TCRdb with only in-frame sequences that have V and J called. A share of the clones is absent; for the studies checked, an unresolved V gene accounts for under half, and the remainder has no known explanation. Counted in this sample were 140,000 or so clones; about 89% of them appeared once. The ten largest account for 0.55% to 0.8% of the sample. The specimen sequenced was PBMCs. These receptors all stem from a man younger than 35 in good health and CMV-seronegative.

This clone was observed many times. The gene calls are TRBV28 and TRBJ1-5, with D uncertain. The length of the CDR3 is 14 residues. CDR1 and CDR2 from the germline V gene are MDHEN and SYDVKM. Trimming took 7 bases from V and 11 from J, leaving 21 bases between them. Written as DNA, the CDR3 is TGTGCCAGCACCAACGAAGGAGGCCTAAGGGCCCAGCATTTT. Its protein is CASTNEGGLRAQHF.

The rearrangement joins TRBV6-1 to TRBJ1-3; D unclear. The CDR3 covers 12 residues. The V gene's germline CDR1 is MNHNS and CDR2 SASEGT. Trimming removed 8 bases at V and 2 bases at J, with 7 bases between. CDR3 in DNA: TGTGCCAGCGTCCGTCCTGGAAACACCATATATTTT. Amino acids: CASVRPGNTIYF.

V is TRBV18 and J is TRBJ2-5; tentative D call: TRBD1 (6 bases). The CDR3 extends over 16 amino acids. V was cut by 3 bases and J by 1 base, with 15 bases left in between. Germline V CDR1 and CDR2: KGHSH, LQKENI. The CDR3 bases are TGTGCCAGCTCACCTTCTCCGGGACACGTCCAAGAGACCCAGTACTTC. It translates to CASSPSPGHVQETQYF. The variable domain in full, completed from reference TRBV18 and TRBJ2-5, reads NAGVMQNPRHLVRRRGQEARLRCSPMKGHSHVYWYRQLPEEGLKFMVYLQKENIIDESGMPKERFSAEFPKEGPSILRIQQVVRGDSAAYFCASSPSPGHVQETQYFGPGTRLLVL.

The J gene is TRBJ2-7, the V gene TRBV6-1, with D possibly TRBD1 on 6 matching bases. Germline V lookup: CDR1 MNHNS, CDR2 SASEGT. V lost 4 bases to trimming and J lost 2 bases, with 15 bases between them. There are 15 residues in the CDR3. The chain's CDR3 is CASSARTAGAYEQYF. CDR3 nucleotide sequence: TGTGCCAGCAGTGCCAGGACAGCCGGGGCCTACGAGCAGTACTTC.

The V call is TRBV6-6, the J call TRBJ1-2; D might be TRBD1 (5 bases). The germline CDR1 and CDR2 sequences are MNHNY and SVGAGI (reference sequence). The CDR3 sequence is 12 residues long. The V gene lost 10 bases and the J gene lost 5 bases, with 14 bases spanning the gap. The CDR3 sequence: CATYRGGYGYTF. CDR3 nucleotide sequence: TGTGCCACCTACCGCGGGGGGTATGGCTACACCTTC.

V usage is TRBV10-1 and J usage is TRBJ1-2; no reliable D call. Looked up from germline, CDR1 is WNHNN and CDR2 is SYGVQD (reference sequence). The CDR3 has 13 residues. V lost 6 bases to trimming and J lost 3 bases, with 11 bases between them. The CDR3 DNA follows: TGCGCCAGCAGCCCAGGAAAAGACTATGGCTACACCTTC. Translated, it gives CASSPGKDYGYTF.

The V call is TRBV18, the J call TRBJ1-5; 7 bases fit TRBD1. After removal of 3 bases from V and 1 base from J, the junction contained 6 bases not matched to a gene. The CDR3 runs to 16 residues. CDR1 is KGHSH and CDR2 is LQKENI in the germline V gene. This CDR3 reads CASSPSGQWSNQPQHF. The CDR3 DNA is TGTGCCAGCTCACCCTCGGGACAGTGGAGCAATCAGCCCCAGCATTTT.

The chain uses TRBV2 and TRBJ1-1; 9 positions match TRBD1. V was clipped by 6 bases and J by 4 bases; unmatched bases: 6. The CDR3 covers 14 residues. In germline, CDR1 is SNHLY, CDR2 FYNNEI. CDR3 amino acids: CASRAGTGSTEAFF. For the CDR3, the DNA is TGTGCCAGCAGGGCCGGGACAGGGTCCACTGAAGCTTTCTTT.

The chain has TRBV19 and TRBJ2-7, with TRBD1 identical over 7 bases. Germline loops: CDR1 LNHDA, CDR2 SQIVND (reference sequence). V lost 3 bases and J lost 5; bases outside the gene matches: 4. CDR3 length: 13 amino acids. CDR3 sequence reads: CASSIAQGNEQYF. The DNA of the CDR3 is TGTGCCAGTAGTATTGCACAGGGGAACGAGCAGTACTTC.

The chain has TRBV5-1 and TRBJ2-6; 8 bases match TRBD1. The CDR3 has 15 amino acids. J lost 11 bases, V lost 3 bases, and 10 bases had no gene match. Germline CDR1 is SGHRS and CDR2 is YFSETQ. The CDR3 sequence is CASSSTGGPGDVLTF. For the CDR3, the DNA is TGCGCCAGCAGCTCCACAGGGGGTCCGGGGGACGTCCTGACTTTC.

The V gene is TRBV5-1, the J gene TRBJ2-3; the match to TRBD2 covers 10 bases. With V trimmed by 4 bases and J by 5 bases, 4 bases remained unmatched. This CDR3 contains 14 residues. Germline V CDR1 and CDR2: SGHRS, YFSETQ. CDR3: CASSKRLAGDTQYF. The DNA for the CDR3 is TGCGCCAGCAGCAAAAGACTAGCGGGAGATACGCAGTATTTT.

CDR3 protein: CASRTSGVNEQFF. CDR3 in DNA: TGTGCCAGCCGGACTAGCGGGGTCAATGAGCAGTTCTTC. The V gene is TRBV19, the J gene TRBJ2-1; 12 positions match TRBD2. Per germline, CDR1 LNHDA and CDR2 SQIVND (reference sequence). With 9 bases clipped from V and 6 bases from J, the junction kept 3 bases outside the gene matches. The CDR3 covers 13 residues.

The chain couples TRBV7-9 to TRBJ2-7; possibly TRBD2 for D (7 bases). Per germline, CDR1 SEHNR and CDR2 FQNEAQ (reference sequence). The CDR3 extends over 11 amino acids. The CDR3 loop reads CASSLGGLMHV. CDR3 DNA: TGTGCCAGCAGCTTGGGGGGGCTCATGCACGTC.

This chain links TRBV9 with TRBJ2-1; 7 bases agree with TRBD2. The CDR3 length is 13 residues. Germline lookup yields CDR1 SGDLS and CDR2 YYNGEE. With 5 bases clipped from V and 5 bases from J, the junction kept 4 bases outside the gene matches. The CDR3 coding sequence is TGTGCCAGCAGGGCTAGCGGAAACAATGAGCAGTTCTTC. Residues: CASRASGNNEQFF.

The chain uses TRBV7-3 and TRBJ2-1; D perhaps matches TRBD1 (5 bases). Trimming took 0 bases from V and 4 from J, leaving 10 bases between them. CDR3 length: 15 residues. Germline V gene sequence: CDR1 SGHTA, CDR2 FQGTGA. The CDR3, as DNA: TGTGCCAGCAGCTTAACTCCGGCAGGGTACAATGAGCAGTTCTTC. Translation gives CASSLTPAGYNEQFF.

The V call is TRBV6-5, the J call TRBJ2-1; D gene uncertain. Trimming stripped 3 bases from V and 5 bases from J, with 5 bases between. Germline CDR1 MNHEY, CDR2 SVGAGI. This CDR3 region has 12 residues. CDR3 in amino acids: CASSYVDNEQFF. The CDR3 DNA reads TGTGCCAGCAGTTATGTAGACAATGAGCAGTTCTTC.

J is TRBJ2-3 and V is TRBV9; no reliable D call. The germline gives CDR1 SGDLS, CDR2 YYNGEE. The CDR3 covers 14 residues. V lost 4 bases, J lost 2 bases, and 11 bases lay in between. CDR3 amino acids: CASSPHLATDTQYF. CDR3 DNA sequence: TGTGCCAGCAGCCCCCATCTGGCCACAGATACGCAGTATTTT.

The rearrangement uses TRBV7-9 and TRBJ2-5; 13 nucleotides agree with TRBD2. Germline V gives CDR1 SEHNR, CDR2 FQNEAQ (reference sequence). J lost 1 base, V lost 3 bases, and 2 bases had no gene match. CDR3 length: 16 amino acids. The CDR3 protein is CASSFGLAGVQETQYF. The DNA of the CDR3 is TGTGCCAGCAGCTTCGGACTAGCGGGGGTCCAAGAGACCCAGTACTTC. The variable domain in full, completed from reference TRBV7-9 and TRBJ2-5, reads DTGVSQNPRHKITKRGQNVTFRCDPISEHNRLYWYRQTLGQGPEFLTYFQNEAQLEKSRLLSDRFSAERPKGSFSTLEIQRTEQGDSAMYLCASSFGLAGVQETQYFGPGTRLLVL.

The chain has TRBV5-1 and TRBJ1-2; TRBD1 is a possible D gene (5 bases). The CDR3 length is 14 residues. Trimming removed 4 bases at V and 4 bases at J, with 14 bases between. CDR1 SGHRS and CDR2 YFSETQ come from the germline V gene. This CDR3 is CASSPFQGGYGYTF. In DNA form, the CDR3 reads TGCGCCAGCAGCCCCTTTCAGGGAGGCTATGGCTACACCTTC.

The V and J genes are TRBV5-1 and TRBJ2-3; D possibly corresponds to TRBD2 (6 bases). The CDR3 runs to 13 residues. V was clipped by 3 bases and J by 6 bases, with 11 bases between them. Germline-derived CDR1 and CDR2 are SGHRS and YFSETQ. The CDR3 protein is CASSYPRGDTQYF. The CDR3 nucleotides read TGCGCCAGCAGCTACCCTCGGGGGGATACGCAGTATTTT.

This clone appeared a single time. V and J are TRBV27 and TRBJ1-5; 8 positions match TRBD1. The length of the CDR3 is 14 residues. Germline V gives CDR1 MNHEY, CDR2 SMNVEV (reference sequence). The V and J ends lost 5 bases and 6 bases, in that order; junction bases with no gene match: 6. The CDR3, as DNA: TGTGCCAGCAGTCCGCAGGGGGCGGGTCAGCCCCAGCATTTT. The encoded protein is CASSPQGAGQPQHF.

The V and J genes are TRBV2 and TRBJ1-4, with D possibly TRBD1 on 5 matching bases. Trimming removed 5 bases from V and 7 bases from J, with 14 bases in between. Germline assignment: CDR1 SNHLY and CDR2 FYNNEI. This CDR3 is built from 14 residues. The CDR3 region is CASSRRQGGEKLFF. CDR3 DNA: TGTGCCAGCAGTCGAAGGCAGGGTGGTGAAAAACTGTTTTTT.